The TCR beta chain described here comes from a study of blood T cell repertoires in COVID-19. Per germline, CDR1 MDHEN and CDR2 SYDVKM. There are 16 residues in the CDR3. Losses at the gene ends were 6 bases for V and 8 bases for J; bases not matched to a gene: 10. Sequencing was performed with immunoSEQ multiplex PCR; in TCRdb, only in-frame clones are kept and a portion is missing. The sample holds roughly 40,000 clones, 86% seen once. The chain combines TRBV28 with TRBJ2-2; 12 nucleotides agree with TRBD1. Sequenced input: peripheral blood. The source is a man aged 70-80 years with acute or convalescent COVID-19. CDR3 coding DNA: TGTGCCAGCAGGGGACAGGGGGCGAGAACCAAAGGGGAGCTGTTTTTT. Its translation: CASRGQGARTKGELFF.